This T cell receptor beta chain appears in the sequencing data of a study of spatial heterogeneity in lung cancer. Study at large: Matched bulk RNA-seq yielded a T cell module score, and TCR transcript counts in tumor regions correlated strongly with that score. The study observed each unique TCR and UMI combination more than ten times on average in raw reads.

This CDR3 has 15 amino acids. Germline CDR1 reads SEHNR; CDR2 reads FQNEAQ (reference sequence). V was shortened by 8 bases and J by 1 base, with 14 bases between the two germline ends. The sample holds a few counts of this clonotype. Antigen specificity is unknown. TCR cDNA molecules each had a unique molecular identifier. TCRdb redid the calling of the 5' RACE reads with MiXCR, one entry per CDR3 protein. Of some 96,000 distinct CDR3 sequences in the sample, around 4.8% are singletons; the top ten hold approximately 21%. The time point denotes: sample taken at primary tumor resection. TCRs were sequenced from unsorted whole RNA of tumor, nontumor lung or PBMC. Whole-study findings and limits: The number of expanded tumor alpha and beta chains correlated with mutation number.

The clonotype comes from a male donor with early-stage non-small cell lung cancer. The chain recombines TRBV7-9 with TRBJ2-2; D uncertain. The source was lung tumor tissue, collected at surgery. CDR3 coding DNA: TGTGCCAGCGGAGAGTTCGCTCTGAACACCGGGGAGCTGTTTTTT. Translated, it gives CASGEFALNTGELFF.